This T cell receptor (beta chain) is drawn from a study of control samples from healthy donors and cancer patients. The table came from immunoSEQ multiplex PCR; TCRdb's copy has only in-frame clones and leaves some out. Of over 50,000 clones listed, 75% to 85% are singletons. V was pared by 2 bases and J by 0 bases, with 20 bases between. The CDR3 runs 20 residues. The V gene's germline CDR1 is MDHEN and CDR2 SYDVKM. The clonotype originates from an older man in good health. The sample comprised blood. This sequence joins TRBV28 and TRBJ1-6; unclear D gene. The CDR3 DNA is TGTGCCAGCAGTTTAATTCGACCTATCAACCCGAGCTCCTATAATTCACCCCTCCACTTT. The encoded protein is CASSLIRPINPSSYNSPLHF.